These T cell receptor beta chains were read from a single sample in a study of blood T cells in healthy people across ages. MiXCR, run by TCRdb on the 5' RACE reads, gives a single entry per CDR3 protein. The profile shows approximately 810,000 distinct CDR3 sequences, 25% to 30% of them singletons. The sample was blood. All receptors come from a woman of 80 years or more in good health. Both conserved end residues are part of each CDR3. A D gene is named only where the DNA matches it firmly. Some rows mark clone size as missing; the rest say once, few, many or name a class of expanded clone.

j_call d_call cdr3_length clone_size v_call cdr3_aa cdr3_nt
TRBJ2-3 - 15 - TRBV20-1 CSAPHRGTSTDTQYF TGCAGTGCTCCCCATCGGGGGACTAGCACAGATACGCAGTATTTT
TRBJ2-1 TRBD1 12 many TRBV20-1 CSARQGVGEQFF TGCAGTGCTCGGCAGGGGGTAGGTGAGCAGTTCTTC
TRBJ1-1 - 14 few TRBV7-8 CASSDPRRDTEAFF TGTGCCAGCAGCGATCCAAGACGAGACACTGAAGCTTTCTTT
TRBJ2-1 - 18 many TRBV11-2 CASRFLRFQRGTPNEQFF TGTGCCAGCAGGTTTTTACGCTTTCAACGGGGGACCCCCAATGAGCAGTTCTTC
TRBJ2-7 - 11 few TRBV5-6 CANSSNYEQYF TGTGCCAACAGCTCGAACTACGAGCAGTACTTC
TRBJ2-5 TRBD1 15 many TRBV5-5 CASSFRTGVEETQYF TGTGCCAGCAGCTTTAGGACAGGGGTGGAGGAGACCCAGTACTTC
TRBJ2-7 - 15 - TRBV7-2 CASSLGGLISYEQYF TGTGCCAGCAGCTTAGGGGGGCTTATCTCCTACGAGCAGTACTTC
TRBJ2-3 - 11 - TRBV3-1 CASSQGWGKYF TGTGCCAGCAGCCAAGGGTGGGGCAAGTATTTT
TRBJ1-1 - 14 few TRBV27 CASSFRTSNTEAFF TGTGCCAGCAGTTTTCGGACGTCGAACACTGAAGCTTTCTTT
TRBJ2-5 - 11 many TRBV28 CAAASQETQYF TGTGCCGCGGCATCCCAAGAGACCCAGTACTTC
TRBJ2-3 - 14 many TRBV12-3/TRBV12-4 CASSLSQGPDTQYF TGTGCCAGCAGTTTAAGCCAGGGCCCAGATACGCAGTATTTT
TRBJ1-5 - 15 - TRBV7-2 CASSLRGTGDQPQHF TGTGCCAGCAGCTTAAGGGGAACGGGGGATCAGCCCCAGCATTTT
TRBJ1-4 TRBD1 15 - TRBV5-6 CASSSKVTGGEKLFF TGTGCCAGCAGCTCCAAGGTTACAGGGGGTGAAAAACTGTTTTTT
TRBJ2-2 TRBD2 15 - TRBV6-6 CASSPGGGAPGELFF TGTGCCAGCAGCCCGGGCGGGGGGGCCCCCGGGGAGCTGTTTTTT
TRBJ2-1 TRBD2 15 once TRBV7-8 CASSLGAGGTDEQFF TGTGCCAGCAGCTTAGGGGCGGGAGGGACCGATGAGCAGTTCTTC
TRBJ1-2 - 12 - TRBV29-1 CSVEMGVYGYTF TGCAGCGTTGAGATGGGAGTCTATGGCTACACCTTC
TRBJ2-1 - 15 many TRBV20-1 CSARVRGGAVREQFF TGCAGTGCTAGAGTGAGGGGGGGGGCTGTCCGGGAGCAGTTCTTC
TRBJ2-5 TRBD1 15 - TRBV6-2/TRBV6-3 CASSFPGQGSETQYF TGTGCCAGCAGTTTTCCGGGACAGGGATCAGAGACCCAGTACTTC
TRBJ2-1 - 14 many TRBV6-2/TRBV6-3 CASSFRHDGGEQFF TGTGCCAGCAGTTTTCGCCATGACGGGGGTGAGCAGTTCTTC
TRBJ2-5 TRBD1 18 few TRBV7-7 CASSLEPRTDRGGGTQYF TGTGCTAGCAGCTTAGAACCTCGAACCGACAGGGGAGGTGGGACCCAGTACTTC
TRBJ1-5 - 17 few TRBV20-1 CSARVKGKFGSNQPQHF TGCAGTGCTAGAGTTAAAGGGAAGTTTGGGAGCAATCAGCCCCAGCATTTT
TRBJ2-7 - 16 - TRBV7-8 CASSSRRQGGSYEQYF TGTGCCAGCAGCTCCCGTCGTCAGGGTGGAAGCTACGAGCAGTACTTC
TRBJ1-1 - 14 many TRBV27 CASSLSARNTEAFF TGTGCCAGCAGTTTATCGGCCAGGAACACTGAAGCTTTCTTT
TRBJ1-6 - 16 many TRBV4-3 CASSQDGKGLSSPLHF TGCGCCAGCAGCCAAGATGGGAAGGGGTTAAGTTCACCCCTCCACTTT
TRBJ1-2 - 13 many TRBV20-1 CSASGGHNYGYTF TGCAGTGCTAGCGGCGGACATAACTATGGCTACACCTTC